The following is a T cell receptor (beta chain) sequence with its context. The data derive from a study of T cells in localized non-small cell lung cancer. The V gene's germline CDR1 is MNHNS and CDR2 SASEGT. Between the trimmed V and J ends, which lost 5 bases and 0 bases, there was a span of 16 bases. The CDR3 runs to 16 residues. Clones were sequenced by immunoSEQ multiplex PCR, and TCRdb holds only the in-frame ones, with some missing. The table lists approximately 15,000 clones, more than 80% of them singletons. The sample was peripheral blood, taken before any cancer treatment. This sequence joins TRBV6-1 and TRBJ1-1; possible D gene TRBD1, 5 bases. This clonotype was obtained from a woman aged 35-75 years with stage I lung adenocarcinoma. The CDR3, as DNA: TGTGCCAGCAGTAAAGGGACCTATGAGATGAACACTGAAGCTTTCTTT. Translation gives CASSKGTYEMNTEAFF.